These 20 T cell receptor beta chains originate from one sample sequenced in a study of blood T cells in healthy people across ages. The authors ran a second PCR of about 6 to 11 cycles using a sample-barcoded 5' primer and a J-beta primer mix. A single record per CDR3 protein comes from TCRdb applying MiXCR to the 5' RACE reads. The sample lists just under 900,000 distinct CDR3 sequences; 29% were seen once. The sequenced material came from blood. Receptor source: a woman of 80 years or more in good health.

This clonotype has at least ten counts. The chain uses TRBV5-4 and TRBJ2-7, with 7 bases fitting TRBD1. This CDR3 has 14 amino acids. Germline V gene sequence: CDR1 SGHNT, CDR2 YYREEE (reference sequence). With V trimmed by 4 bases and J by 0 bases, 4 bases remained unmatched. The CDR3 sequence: CASSGQDLSYEQYF. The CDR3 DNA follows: TGTGCCAGCAGCGGACAGGACCTCTCCTACGAGCAGTACTTC.

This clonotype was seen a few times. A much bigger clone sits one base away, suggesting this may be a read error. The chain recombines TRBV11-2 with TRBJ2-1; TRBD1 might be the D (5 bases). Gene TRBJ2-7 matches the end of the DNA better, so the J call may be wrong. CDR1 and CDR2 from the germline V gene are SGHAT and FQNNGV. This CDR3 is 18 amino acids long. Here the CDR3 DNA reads TGTGCCAGCAGCTTAGACAGGGTTCGGCAGACCAACTACAATGAGCAGTACTTC. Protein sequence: CASSLDRVRQTNYNEQYF.

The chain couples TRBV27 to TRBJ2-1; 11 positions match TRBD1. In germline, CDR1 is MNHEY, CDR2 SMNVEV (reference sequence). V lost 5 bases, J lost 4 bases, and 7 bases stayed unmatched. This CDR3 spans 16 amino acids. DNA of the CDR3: TGTGCCAGCAGTCCCGGGGACAGGGGGAATTACAATGAGCAGTTCTTC. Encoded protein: CASSPGDRGNYNEQFF.

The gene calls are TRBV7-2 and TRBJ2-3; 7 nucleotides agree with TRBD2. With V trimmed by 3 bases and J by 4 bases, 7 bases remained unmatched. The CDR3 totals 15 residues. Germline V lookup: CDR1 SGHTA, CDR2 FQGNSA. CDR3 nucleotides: TGTGCCAGCAGCTTCAGAAGCGGGGCGGCAGATACGCAGTATTTT. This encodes CASSFRSGAADTQYF.

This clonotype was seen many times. The CDR3 is CASSSESGGRGYTF. CDR3 nucleotides: TGCGCCAGCAGCTCGGAGTCAGGGGGGCGAGGCTACACCTTC. The gene calls are TRBV5-1 and TRBJ1-2; 7 positions agree with TRBD1. Germline CDR1 SGHRS, CDR2 YFSETQ. Trimming cost V 3 bases and J 8 bases; bases outside gene matches: 10. The CDR3 is 14 residues long.

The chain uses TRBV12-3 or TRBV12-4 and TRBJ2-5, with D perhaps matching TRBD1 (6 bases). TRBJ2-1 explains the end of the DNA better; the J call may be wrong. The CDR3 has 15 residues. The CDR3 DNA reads TGTGCCAGTCAACGAGACAGGACCTTCCAAGAGACCCAGTTCTTC. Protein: CASQRDRTFQETQFF.

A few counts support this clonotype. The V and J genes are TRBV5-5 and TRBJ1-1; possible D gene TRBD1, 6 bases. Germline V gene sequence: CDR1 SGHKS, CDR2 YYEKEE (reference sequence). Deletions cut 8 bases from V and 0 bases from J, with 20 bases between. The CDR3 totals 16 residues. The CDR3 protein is CASHIWGGGLNTEAFF. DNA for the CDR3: TGTGCCAGTCATATTTGGGGGGGGGGCCTGAACACTGAAGCTTTCTTT.

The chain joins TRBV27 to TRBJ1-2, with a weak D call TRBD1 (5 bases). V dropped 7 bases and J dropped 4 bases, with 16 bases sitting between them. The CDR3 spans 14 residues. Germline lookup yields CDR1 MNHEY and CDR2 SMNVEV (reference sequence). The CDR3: CASKVGTNFYGYTF. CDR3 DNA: TGTGCCAGCAAAGTAGGGACGAATTTCTATGGCTACACCTTC.

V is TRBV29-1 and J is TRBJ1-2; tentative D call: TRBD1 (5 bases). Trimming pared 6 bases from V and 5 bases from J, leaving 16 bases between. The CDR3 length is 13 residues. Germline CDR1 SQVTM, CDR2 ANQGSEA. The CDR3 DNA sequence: TGCAGCGTCGTGGGGGGAAGTGGGTATGGCTACACCTTC. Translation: CSVVGGSGYGYTF. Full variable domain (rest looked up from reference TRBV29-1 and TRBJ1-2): SAVISQKPSRDICQRGTSLTIQCQVDSQVTMMFWYRQQPGQSLTLIATANQGSEATYESGFVIDKFPISRPNLTFSTLTVSNMSPEDSSIYLCSVVGGSGYGYTFGSGTRLTVV.

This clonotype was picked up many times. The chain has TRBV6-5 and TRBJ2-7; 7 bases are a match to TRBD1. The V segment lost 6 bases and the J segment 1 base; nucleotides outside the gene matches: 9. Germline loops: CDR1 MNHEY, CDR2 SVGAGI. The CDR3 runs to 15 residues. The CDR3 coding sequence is TGTGCCAGCAGCCCTTATAGGGGACAGTCCTACGAGCAGTACTTC. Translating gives CASSPYRGQSYEQYF.

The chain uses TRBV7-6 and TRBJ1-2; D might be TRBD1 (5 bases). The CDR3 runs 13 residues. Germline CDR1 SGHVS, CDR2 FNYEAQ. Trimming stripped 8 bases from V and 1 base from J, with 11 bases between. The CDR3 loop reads CASGQGVNYGYTF. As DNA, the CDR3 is TGTGCCAGCGGCCAAGGGGTTAACTATGGCTACACCTTC.

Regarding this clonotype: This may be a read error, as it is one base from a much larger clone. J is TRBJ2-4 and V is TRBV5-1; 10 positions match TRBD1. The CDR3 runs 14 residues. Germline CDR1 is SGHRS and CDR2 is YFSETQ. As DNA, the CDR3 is TGCGCCGGCAGCTTAAGACAGGGGGCGGAGGAGCAGTACTTC. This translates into CAGSLRQGAEEQYF.

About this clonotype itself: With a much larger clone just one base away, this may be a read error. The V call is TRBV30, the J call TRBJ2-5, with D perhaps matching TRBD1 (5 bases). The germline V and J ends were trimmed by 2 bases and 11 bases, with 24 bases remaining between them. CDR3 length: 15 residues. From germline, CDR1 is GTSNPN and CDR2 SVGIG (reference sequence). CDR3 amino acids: CAWSRSAQDSRAQYF. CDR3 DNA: TGTGCCTGGAGTCGATCGGCCCAAGACTCCAGGGCGCAGTACTTC.

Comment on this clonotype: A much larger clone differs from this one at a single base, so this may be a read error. CDR3 nucleotide sequence: TGCAGCGGCGGGACTCGCGAGACCCAGTACTTC. Amino acid sequence: CSGGTRETQYF. The gene calls are TRBV29-1 and TRBJ2-5, with a weak D call TRBD2 (6 bases). Germline CDR1 and CDR2: SQVTM and ANQGSEA. Trimming shortened V by 7 bases and J by 5 bases, and 11 bases separated the two germline ends. The CDR3 is 11 amino acids.

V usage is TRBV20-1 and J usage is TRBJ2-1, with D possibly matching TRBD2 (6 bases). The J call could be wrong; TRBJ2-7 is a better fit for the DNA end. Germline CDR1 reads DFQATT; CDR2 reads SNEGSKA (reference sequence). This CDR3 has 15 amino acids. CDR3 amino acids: CSVRDGGAAYNEQYF. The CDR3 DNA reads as TGCAGTGTTAGGGACGGGGGTGCGGCCTACAATGAGCAGTACTTC.

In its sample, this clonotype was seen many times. CDR3 sequence: CSARATSGNQETQYF. The CDR3 DNA reads TGCAGTGCTAGAGCAACTAGCGGGAACCAAGAGACCCAGTACTTC. The V gene is TRBV20-1, the J gene TRBJ2-5; 10 bases are a match to TRBD2. Germline lookup yields CDR1 DFQATT and CDR2 SNEGSKA (reference sequence). The junction had 2 bases not matched to a gene; V was cut back by 1 base and J by 0 bases. The CDR3 is 15 residues long.

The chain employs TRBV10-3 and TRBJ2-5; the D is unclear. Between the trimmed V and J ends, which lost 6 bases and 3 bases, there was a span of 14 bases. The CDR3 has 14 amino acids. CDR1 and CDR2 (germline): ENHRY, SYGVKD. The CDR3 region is CAISSSRLEETQYF. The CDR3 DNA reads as TGTGCCATCAGCTCATCTAGGTTGGAAGAGACCCAGTACTTC.

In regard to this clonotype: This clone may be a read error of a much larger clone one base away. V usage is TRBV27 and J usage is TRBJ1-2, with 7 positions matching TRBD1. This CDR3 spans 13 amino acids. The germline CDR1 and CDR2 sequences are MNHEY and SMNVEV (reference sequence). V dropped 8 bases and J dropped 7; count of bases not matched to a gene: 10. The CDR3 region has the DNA TGTGCCAGCGGCTCTGACAGGGTCTCTGGCTACACCTTC. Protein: CASGSDRVSGYTF.

The CDR3 loop reads CASSLTGVVGTEAFF. CDR3 DNA: TGTGCCAGCAGCTTGACTGGGGTGGTGGGCACTGAAGCTTTCTTT. The rearrangement uses TRBV7-2 and TRBJ1-1; D not certain. Trimming stripped 3 bases from V and 4 bases from J, with 15 bases between. The CDR3 extends over 15 amino acids. From germline, CDR1 is SGHTA and CDR2 FQGNSA.

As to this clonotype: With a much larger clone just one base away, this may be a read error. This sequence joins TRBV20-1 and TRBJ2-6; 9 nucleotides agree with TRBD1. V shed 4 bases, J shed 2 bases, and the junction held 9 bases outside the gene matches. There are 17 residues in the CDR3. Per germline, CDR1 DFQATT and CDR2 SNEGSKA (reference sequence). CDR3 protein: CSATSPGTGTGANVLTF. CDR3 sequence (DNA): TGCAGTGCTACTAGTCCCGGGACAGGGACTGGGGCCAACGTCCTGACTTTC.